This T cell receptor (beta chain) was sequenced for a study of T cells in Graves' hyperthyroidism and ophthalmopathy. J was trimmed by 12 bases and V by 5 bases; bases with no gene match: 10. The CDR3 runs 13 residues. Germline CDR1 is SGHTA and CDR2 is FQGNSA. This clonotype has at least ten counts. RNA transcripts gave rise to amplified TCR beta CDR3 regions. When the TCR CDR3 underwent first-round RT-PCR, the HTBI primer set was used. From the multiplex PCR reads, TCRdb called clonotypes with MiXCR, one entry per CDR3 protein. The sample has a few hundred thousand distinct CDR3 sequences, about 15% seen once.

The receptor comes from a woman aged 30 to 39 with Graves' hyperthyroidism. The rearrangement joins TRBV7-2 to TRBJ2-7; 10 positions agree with TRBD2. The sample consisted of blood. This chain's CDR3 is CASSKERSGRRYF. Here the CDR3 DNA reads TGTGCCAGCAGCAAGGAGCGTAGCGGGAGGCGGTACTTC.